Listed here are 13 T cell receptor beta chains from one sample, sequenced in a study of spatial heterogeneity in lung cancer. Time point described: sample taken at primary tumor resection. Whole RNA came from tumor, nontumor lung or frozen PBMC and was sequenced without being sorted. TCRdb re-called the 5' RACE reads through MiXCR, storing one row per CDR3 protein. The sample shows about 39,000 distinct CDR3 sequences, roughly 6% of them seen only once. This specimen consisted of PBMCs, obtained at surgery. These receptors all stem from a male donor with early-stage non-small cell lung cancer.

This clonotype is a singleton in its sample. The chain combines TRBV30 with TRBJ2-1; D not resolved. CDR1 and CDR2 from the germline V gene are GTSNPN and SVGIG (reference sequence). Trimming took off 0 bases at V and 5 bases at J, with 11 bases between the two ends. This CDR3 is 14 amino acids long. CDR3 in DNA: TGTGCCTGGAGTGTTGTAGGCCCCCACAATGAGCAGTTCTTC. The encoded protein is CAWSVVGPHNEQFF.

The V call is TRBV6-5, the J call TRBJ2-3; D is possibly TRBD2 (6 bases). This CDR3 spans 13 amino acids. Germline CDR1 MNHEY, CDR2 SVGAGI. Trimming stripped 6 bases from V and 5 bases from J, with 12 bases between. The CDR3 DNA reads as TGTGCCAGCAGGGCGGCCGGGGGAGATACGCAGTATTTT. Translation: CASRAAGGDTQYF.

This clonotype turned up a few times. The chain couples TRBV6-1 to TRBJ1-1; no definite D call. Germline lookup yields CDR1 MNHNS and CDR2 SASEGT. The CDR3 totals 16 residues. Trimming removed 4 bases at V and 0 bases at J, with 15 bases between. In DNA form, the CDR3 reads TGTGCCAGCAGTGGTCGGGCGTTTACCCTGAACACTGAAGCTTTCTTT. This gives the protein CASSGRAFTLNTEAFF.

This clonotype was observed a few times. This chain connects TRBV30 to TRBJ2-1; TRBD1 matches at 8 bases. V lost 3 bases to trimming and J lost 4 bases; unmatched junction nucleotides: 20. This CDR3 has 19 residues. Per germline, CDR1 GTSNPN and CDR2 SVGIG (reference sequence). The CDR3 coding sequence is TGTGCCTGGAGCGTCAGACCTAGGGACAGGCAGTCCCGATACAATGAGCAGTTCTTC. It encodes CAWSVRPRDRQSRYNEQFF.

This chain uses TRBV6-6 with TRBJ2-3; 7 positions agree with TRBD2. The CDR3 loop spans 11 amino acids. V gave up 10 bases and J gave up 6 bases; unmatched junction bases: 4. Germline loops: CDR1 MNHNY, CDR2 SVGAGI (reference sequence). The CDR3, as DNA: TGTGCCACCCGGCGGGGGGATACGCAGTATTTT. It codes for CATRRGDTQYF.

This CDR3 is CASSLWTGRLGNQPQHF. The DNA for the CDR3 is TGTGCCAGCAGTTTATGGACAGGGCGGCTTGGCAATCAGCCCCAGCATTTT. This chain connects TRBV28 to TRBJ1-5, with 7 bases identical to TRBD1. CDR3 length: 17 amino acids. V lost 0 bases and J lost 2; bases outside the gene matches: 7. Germline CDR1 MDHEN, CDR2 SYDVKM.

This CDR3 reads CASSSNTYSPLHF. The CDR3 DNA reads as TGTGCCAGCAGCTCTAACACATATTCACCCCTCCACTTT. V and J are TRBV7-2 and TRBJ1-6; the D is unclear. V lost 4 bases to trimming and J lost 8 bases, with 9 bases between them. This CDR3 is 13 amino acids long. Germline lookup yields CDR1 SGHTA and CDR2 FQGNSA.

This clonotype was seen at least ten times. The gene calls are TRBV28 and TRBJ1-5; D gene ambiguous. CDR1 is MDHEN and CDR2 is SYDVKM in the germline V gene. Trimming pared 4 bases from V and 1 base from J, leaving 14 bases between. This CDR3 has 16 amino acids. The CDR3 spells CASSSPPPGSNQPQHF. CDR3 DNA sequence: TGTGCCAGCAGTTCACCTCCCCCGGGGAGCAATCAGCCCCAGCATTTT.

This clonotype has ten or more counts. This chain uses TRBV20-1 with TRBJ2-1, with TRBD2 as a possible D gene (6 bases). V was trimmed by 3 bases and J by 6 bases, leaving 18 bases between them. The CDR3 spans 15 residues. The germline gives CDR1 DFQATT, CDR2 SNEGSKA (reference sequence). In nucleotides, the CDR3 is TGCAGTGCTAGTAATCCCGGGGGAGATGGCAATGAGCAGTTCTTC. It codes for CSASNPGGDGNEQFF.

This clonotype was seen ten or more times. The chain recombines TRBV7-2 with TRBJ2-3; D is unclear. The CDR3 runs to 15 residues. Germline V gene lookup returns CDR1 SGHTA and CDR2 FQGNSA. Deletions cut 5 bases from V and 6 bases from J, with 18 bases between. CDR3: CASSVTGGGFDTQYF. The DNA for the CDR3 is TGTGCCAGCAGCGTTACGGGTGGCGGATTCGATACGCAGTATTTT.

This clonotype was counted ten times or more. CDR3 sequence: CASKPGTGARGNQPQHF. In nucleotides, the CDR3 is TGTGCCAGCAAGCCCGGGACAGGGGCGCGGGGCAATCAGCCCCAGCATTTT. The chain links TRBV2 to TRBJ1-5; 10 bases are shared with TRBD1. Trimming at V came to 7 bases and at J to 2 bases, leaving 11 bases not matched to a gene. The V gene's germline CDR1 is SNHLY and CDR2 FYNNEI. The CDR3 is 17 amino acids.

This clonotype was counted many times. This sequence joins TRBV11-2 and TRBJ1-2; D remains ambiguous. CDR1 and CDR2 (germline): SGHAT, FQNNGV. This CDR3 is built from 16 residues. V lost 0 bases to trimming and J lost 7 bases, with 18 bases between them. In DNA, the CDR3 is TGTGCCAGCAGCTTAGACGAAGCCAACCGCCTTGGTGGCTACACCTTC. Residues: CASSLDEANRLGGYTF.

At least ten counts were recorded for this clonotype. This rearrangement joins TRBV9 to TRBJ2-1; possible D gene TRBD2, 6 bases. V lost 4 bases and J 8 bases, leaving 16 bases between the germline ends. The CDR3 has 14 amino acids. Germline CDR1 and CDR2: SGDLS and YYNGEE. The CDR3 protein is CASSPSLGGHEQFF. The CDR3 DNA reads TGTGCCAGCAGCCCTTCTCTCGGGGGACATGAGCAGTTCTTC.